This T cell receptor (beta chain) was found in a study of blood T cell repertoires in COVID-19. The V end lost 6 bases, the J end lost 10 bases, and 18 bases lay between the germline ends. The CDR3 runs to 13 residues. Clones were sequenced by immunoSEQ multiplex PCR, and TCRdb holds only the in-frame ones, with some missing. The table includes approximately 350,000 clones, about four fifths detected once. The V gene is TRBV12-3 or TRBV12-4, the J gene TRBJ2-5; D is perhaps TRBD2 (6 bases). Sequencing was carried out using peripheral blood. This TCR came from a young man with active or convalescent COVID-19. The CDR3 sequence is CASRPALRGSQYF. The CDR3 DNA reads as TGTGCCAGCAGACCTGCCCTACGGGGGAGCCAGTACTTC.